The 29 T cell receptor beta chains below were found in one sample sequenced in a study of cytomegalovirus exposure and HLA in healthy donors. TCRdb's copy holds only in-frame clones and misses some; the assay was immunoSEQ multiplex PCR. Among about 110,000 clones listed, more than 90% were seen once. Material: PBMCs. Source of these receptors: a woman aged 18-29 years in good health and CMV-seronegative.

CDR3 DNA: TGTGCCAGCAGCGCCGGGGCGGGGGTTGGCGGGGAGCTGTTTTTT. Translation gives CASSAGAGVGGELFF. The chain has TRBV9 and TRBJ2-2; TRBD2 matches 7 bases. Germline CDR1 reads SGDLS; CDR2 reads YYNGEE. This CDR3 region has 15 residues. Trimming cost V 3 bases and J 7 bases; bases outside gene matches: 9.

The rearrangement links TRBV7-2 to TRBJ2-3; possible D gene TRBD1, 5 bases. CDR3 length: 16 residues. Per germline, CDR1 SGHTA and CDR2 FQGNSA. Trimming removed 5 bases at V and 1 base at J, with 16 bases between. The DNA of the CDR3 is TGTGCCAGCAGCCGCGGTGAGGTCAGGGGCACAGATACGCAGTATTTT. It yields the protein CASSRGEVRGTDTQYF.

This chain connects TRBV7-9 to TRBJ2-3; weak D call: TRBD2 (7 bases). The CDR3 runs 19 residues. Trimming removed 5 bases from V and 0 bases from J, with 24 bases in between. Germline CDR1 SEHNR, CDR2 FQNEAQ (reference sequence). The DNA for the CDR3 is TGTGCCAGCAGCCCACGAGGCGGGGGCGGGTTAGCGAGCACAGATACGCAGTATTTT. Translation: CASSPRGGGGLASTDTQYF.

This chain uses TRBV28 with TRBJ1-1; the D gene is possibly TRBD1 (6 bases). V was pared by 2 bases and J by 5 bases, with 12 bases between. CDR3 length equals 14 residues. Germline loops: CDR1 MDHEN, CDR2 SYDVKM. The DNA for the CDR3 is TGTGCCAGCAGTTTACAGGGGTGGGGGACTGAAGCTTTCTTT. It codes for CASSLQGWGTEAFF.

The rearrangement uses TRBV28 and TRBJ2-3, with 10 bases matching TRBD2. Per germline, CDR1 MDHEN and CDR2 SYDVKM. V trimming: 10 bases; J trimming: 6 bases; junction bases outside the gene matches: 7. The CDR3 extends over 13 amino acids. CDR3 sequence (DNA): TGTGCCACCTCTAGCGGGGGACTGGATACGCAGTATTTT. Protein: CATSSGGLDTQYF.

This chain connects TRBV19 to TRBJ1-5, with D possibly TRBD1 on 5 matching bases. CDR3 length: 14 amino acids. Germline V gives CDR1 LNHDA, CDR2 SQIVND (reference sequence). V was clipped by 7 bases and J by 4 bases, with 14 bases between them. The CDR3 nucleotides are TGTGCCAGTAACGACGGGGGGGGTAATCAGCCCCAGCATTTT. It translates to CASNDGGGNQPQHF.

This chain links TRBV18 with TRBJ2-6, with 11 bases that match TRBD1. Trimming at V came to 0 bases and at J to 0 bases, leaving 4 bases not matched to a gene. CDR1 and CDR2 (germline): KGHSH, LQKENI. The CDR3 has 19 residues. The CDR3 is CASSPPPGTGGSGANVLTF. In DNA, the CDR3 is TGTGCCAGCTCACCACCGCCCGGGACAGGGGGCTCTGGGGCCAACGTCCTGACTTTC.

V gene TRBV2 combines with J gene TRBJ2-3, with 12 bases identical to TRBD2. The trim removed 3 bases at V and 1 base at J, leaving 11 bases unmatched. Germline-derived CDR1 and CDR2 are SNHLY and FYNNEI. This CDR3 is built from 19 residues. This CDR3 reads CASSDSLAGGPWGTDTQYF. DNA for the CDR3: TGTGCCAGCAGTGATAGTCTAGCGGGGGGGCCTTGGGGCACAGATACGCAGTATTTT.

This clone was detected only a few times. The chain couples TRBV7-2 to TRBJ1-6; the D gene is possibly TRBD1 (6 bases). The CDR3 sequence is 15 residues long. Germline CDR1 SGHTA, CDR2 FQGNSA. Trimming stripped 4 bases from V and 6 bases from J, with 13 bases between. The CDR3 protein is CASSYRVMGNSPLHF. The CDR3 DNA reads TGTGCCAGCAGCTACAGGGTAATGGGTAATTCACCCCTCCACTTT.

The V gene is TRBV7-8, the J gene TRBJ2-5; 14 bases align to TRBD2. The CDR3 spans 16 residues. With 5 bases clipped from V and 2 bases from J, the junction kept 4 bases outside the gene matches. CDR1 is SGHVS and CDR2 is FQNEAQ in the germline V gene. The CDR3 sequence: CASSPRTSGGQETQYF. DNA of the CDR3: TGTGCCAGCAGCCCTAGGACTAGCGGGGGGCAAGAGACCCAGTACTTC.

The DNA for the CDR3 is TGTGCCAGCAGTTTTAAGGGACACGGTCAAGAGACCCAGTACTTC. Encoded protein: CASSFKGHGQETQYF. The chain carries TRBV27 and TRBJ2-5; maybe TRBD1 (6 bases). There are 15 residues in the CDR3. Looked up from germline, CDR1 is MNHEY and CDR2 is SMNVEV (reference sequence). Between the trimmed V and J ends, which lost 3 bases and 2 bases, there was a span of 13 bases.

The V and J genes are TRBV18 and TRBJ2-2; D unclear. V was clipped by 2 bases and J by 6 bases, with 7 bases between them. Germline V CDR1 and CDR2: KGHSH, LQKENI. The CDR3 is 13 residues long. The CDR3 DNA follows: TGTGCCAGCTCACCAACAGTGGCCGGGGAGCTGTTTTTT. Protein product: CASSPTVAGELFF.

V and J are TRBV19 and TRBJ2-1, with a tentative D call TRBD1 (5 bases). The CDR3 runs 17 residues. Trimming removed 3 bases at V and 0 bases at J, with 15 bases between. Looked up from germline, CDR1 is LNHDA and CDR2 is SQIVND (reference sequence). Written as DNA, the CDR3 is TGTGCCAGTAGTATTGAACCCTACAGGAGCTCCTACAATGAGCAGTTCTTC. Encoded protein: CASSIEPYRSSYNEQFF.

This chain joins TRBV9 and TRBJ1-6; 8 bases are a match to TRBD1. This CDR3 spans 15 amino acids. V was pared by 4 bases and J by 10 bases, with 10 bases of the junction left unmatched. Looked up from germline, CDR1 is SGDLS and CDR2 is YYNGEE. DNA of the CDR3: TGTGCCAGCAGCCCTACAGGGGGTAGGGGATCACCCCTCCACTTT. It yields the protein CASSPTGGRGSPLHF.

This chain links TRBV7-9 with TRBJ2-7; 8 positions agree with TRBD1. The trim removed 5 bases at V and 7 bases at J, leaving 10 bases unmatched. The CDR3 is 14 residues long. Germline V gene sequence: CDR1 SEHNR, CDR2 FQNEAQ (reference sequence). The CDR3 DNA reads TGTGCCAGCAGCAGACTAACAGGGGGAAAAGAGCAGTACTTC. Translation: CASSRLTGGKEQYF.

DNA for the CDR3: TGTGCCAGCAGCTTGTGGGACAGGGAAAATCAGCCCCAGCATTTT. Its protein is CASSLWDRENQPQHF. The chain joins TRBV5-6 to TRBJ1-5, with 9 nucleotides matching TRBD1. The germline V gene encodes CDR1 SGHDT and CDR2 YYEEEE. V shed 1 base and J 4 bases; nucleotides not matched to a gene: 3. This CDR3 spans 15 amino acids.

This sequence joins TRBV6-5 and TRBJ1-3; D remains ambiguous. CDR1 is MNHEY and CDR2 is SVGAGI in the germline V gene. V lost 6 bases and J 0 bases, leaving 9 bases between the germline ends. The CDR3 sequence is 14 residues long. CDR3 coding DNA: TGTGCCAGCAGCCTGGGCTTCTCTGGAAACACCATATATTTT. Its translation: CASSLGFSGNTIYF.

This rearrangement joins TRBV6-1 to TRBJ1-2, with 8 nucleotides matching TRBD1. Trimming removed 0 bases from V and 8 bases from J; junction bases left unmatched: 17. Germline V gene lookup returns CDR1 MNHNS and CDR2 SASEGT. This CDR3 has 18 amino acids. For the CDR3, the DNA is TGTGCCAGCAGTGAAGCGCTTTTAGGGACAGGCTTCCATATAGGCTACACCTTC. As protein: CASSEALLGTGFHIGYTF.

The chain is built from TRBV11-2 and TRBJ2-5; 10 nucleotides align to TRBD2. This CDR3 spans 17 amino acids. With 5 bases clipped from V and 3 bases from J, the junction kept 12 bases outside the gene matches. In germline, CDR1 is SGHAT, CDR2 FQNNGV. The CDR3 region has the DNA TGTGCCAGCAGCAACAGCGGGGGGGCTTTGCCTGAAGAGACCCAGTACTTC. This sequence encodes CASSNSGGALPEETQYF. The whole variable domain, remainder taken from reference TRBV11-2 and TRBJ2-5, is EAGVAQSPRYKIIEKRQSVAFWCNPISGHATLYWYQQILGQGPKLLIQFQNNGVVDDSQLPKDRFSAERLKGVDSTLKIQPAKLEDSAVYLCASSNSGGALPEETQYFGPGTRLLVL.

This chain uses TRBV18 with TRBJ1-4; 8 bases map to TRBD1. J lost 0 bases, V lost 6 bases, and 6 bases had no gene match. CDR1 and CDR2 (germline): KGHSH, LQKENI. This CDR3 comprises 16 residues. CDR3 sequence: CASSGTGVATNEKLFF. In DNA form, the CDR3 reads TGTGCCAGCTCTGGGACAGGAGTTGCAACTAATGAAAAACTGTTTTTT.

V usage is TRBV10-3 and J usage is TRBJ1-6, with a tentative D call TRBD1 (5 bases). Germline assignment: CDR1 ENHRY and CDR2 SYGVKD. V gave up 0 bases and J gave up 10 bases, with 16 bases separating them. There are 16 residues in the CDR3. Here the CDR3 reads CAISESSEGLGSPLHF. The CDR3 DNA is TGTGCCATCAGTGAGTCGTCGGAGGGGCTGGGGTCACCCCTCCACTTT.

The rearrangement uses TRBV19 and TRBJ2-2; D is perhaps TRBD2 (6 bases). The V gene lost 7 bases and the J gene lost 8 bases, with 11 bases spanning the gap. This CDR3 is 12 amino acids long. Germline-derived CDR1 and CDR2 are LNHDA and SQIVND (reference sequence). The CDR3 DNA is TGTGCCAGTACTCGGGGGACGGGGGAGCTGTTTTTT. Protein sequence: CASTRGTGELFF. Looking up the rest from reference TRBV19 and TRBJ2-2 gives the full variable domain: DGGITQSPKYLFRKEGQNVTLSCEQNLNHDAMYWYRQDPGQGLRLIYYSQIVNDFQKGDIAEGYSVSREKKESFPLTVTSAQKNPTAFYLCASTRGTGELFFGEGSRLTVL.

DNA of the CDR3: TGTGCCAGCAGTCAGTTGGGGCAGGGTAATCAGCCCCAGCATTTT. It specifies CASSQLGQGNQPQHF. V gene TRBV6-5 combines with J gene TRBJ1-5; D might be TRBD1 (5 bases). Germline V gene lookup returns CDR1 MNHEY and CDR2 SVGAGI. This CDR3 contains 15 residues. Trimming removed 5 bases from V and 4 bases from J, with 15 bases in between.

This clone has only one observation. The CDR3 bases are TGCGCCAGCAGCTGGAGAGCGGGGGGCGACTACAATGAGCAGTTCTTC. Encoded protein: CASSWRAGGDYNEQFF. The chain has TRBV5-1 and TRBJ2-1, with TRBD2 matching 9 bases. Unmatched junction bases numbered 7, after V lost 3 bases and J lost 3 bases. The CDR3 runs to 16 residues. The V gene's germline CDR1 is SGHRS and CDR2 YFSETQ.

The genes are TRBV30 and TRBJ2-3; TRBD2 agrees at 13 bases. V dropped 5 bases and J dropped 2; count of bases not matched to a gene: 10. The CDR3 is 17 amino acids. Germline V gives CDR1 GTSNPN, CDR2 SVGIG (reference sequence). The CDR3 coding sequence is TGTGCCTGGGGACTAGCGGGGGCCAGTTCGTACACAGATACGCAGTATTTT. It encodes CAWGLAGASSYTDTQYF.

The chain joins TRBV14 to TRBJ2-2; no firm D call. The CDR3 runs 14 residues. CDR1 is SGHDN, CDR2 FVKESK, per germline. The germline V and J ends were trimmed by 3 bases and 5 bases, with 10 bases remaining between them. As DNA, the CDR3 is TGTGCCAGCAGCCAGTTCTATTCAACCGGGGAGCTGTTTTTT. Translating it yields CASSQFYSTGELFF.

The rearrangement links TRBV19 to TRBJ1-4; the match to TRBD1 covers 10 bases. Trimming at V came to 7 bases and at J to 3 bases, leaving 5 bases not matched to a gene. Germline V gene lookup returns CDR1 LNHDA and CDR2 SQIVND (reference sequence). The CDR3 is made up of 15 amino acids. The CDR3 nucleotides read TGTGCCAGTAAGGACAGGGGGTTATCTAATGAAAAACTGTTTTTT. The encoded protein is CASKDRGLSNEKLFF.

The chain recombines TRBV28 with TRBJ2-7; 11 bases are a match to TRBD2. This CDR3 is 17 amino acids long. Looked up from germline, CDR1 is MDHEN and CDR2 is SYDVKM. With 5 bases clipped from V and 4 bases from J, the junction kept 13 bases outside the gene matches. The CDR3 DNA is TGTGCCAGCAGTACATCCGTTTTAGCGGGGGGGCCTTACGAGCAGTACTTC. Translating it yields CASSTSVLAGGPYEQYF. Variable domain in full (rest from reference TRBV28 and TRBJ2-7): DVKVTQSSRYLVKRTGEKVFLECVQDMDHENMFWYRQDPGLGLRLIYFSYDVKMKEKGDIPEGYSVSREKKERFSLILESASTNQTSMYLCASSTSVLAGGPYEQYFGPGTRLTVT.

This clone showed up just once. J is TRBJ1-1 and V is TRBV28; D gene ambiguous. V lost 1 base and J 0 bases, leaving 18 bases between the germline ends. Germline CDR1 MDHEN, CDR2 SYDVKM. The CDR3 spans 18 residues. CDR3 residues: CASSLFQFKSGMNTEAFF. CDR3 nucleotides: TGTGCCAGCAGTTTATTCCAGTTTAAATCGGGGATGAACACTGAAGCTTTCTTT.